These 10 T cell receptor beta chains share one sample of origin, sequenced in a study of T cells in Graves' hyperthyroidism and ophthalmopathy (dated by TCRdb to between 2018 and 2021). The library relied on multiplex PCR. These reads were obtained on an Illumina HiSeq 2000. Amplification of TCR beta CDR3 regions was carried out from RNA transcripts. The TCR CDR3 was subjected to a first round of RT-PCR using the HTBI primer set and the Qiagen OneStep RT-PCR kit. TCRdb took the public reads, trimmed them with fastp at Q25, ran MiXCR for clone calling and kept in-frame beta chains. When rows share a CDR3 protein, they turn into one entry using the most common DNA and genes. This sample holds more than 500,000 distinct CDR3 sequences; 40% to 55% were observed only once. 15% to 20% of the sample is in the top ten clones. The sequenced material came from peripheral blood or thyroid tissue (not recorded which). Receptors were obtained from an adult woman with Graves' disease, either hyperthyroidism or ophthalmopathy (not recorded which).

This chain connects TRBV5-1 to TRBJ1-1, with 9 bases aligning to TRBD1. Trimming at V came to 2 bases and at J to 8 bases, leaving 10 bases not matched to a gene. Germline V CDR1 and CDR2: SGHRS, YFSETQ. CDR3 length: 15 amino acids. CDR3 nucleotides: TGCGCCAGCAGCTTAGATGGACAGGGGTCAACAGAAGCTTTCTTT. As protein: CASSLDGQGSTEAFF.

CDR3 DNA sequence: TGTGCCAGCAGTTCCCTGGGGGGCCGATACGAGCAGTACTTC. The encoded protein is CASSSLGGRYEQYF. The chain employs TRBV2 and TRBJ2-7; D may match TRBD1 or TRBD2 (6 bases each). V was pared by 5 bases and J by 4 bases, with 15 bases between. This CDR3 is built from 14 residues. The V gene's germline CDR1 is SNHLY and CDR2 FYNNEI.

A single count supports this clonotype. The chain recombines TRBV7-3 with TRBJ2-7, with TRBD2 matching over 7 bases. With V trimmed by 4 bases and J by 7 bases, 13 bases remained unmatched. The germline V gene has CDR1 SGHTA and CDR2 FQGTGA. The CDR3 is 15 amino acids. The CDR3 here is CASSSKRDQGNEQYF. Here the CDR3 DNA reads TGTGCCAGCAGCTCTAAGCGGGACCAGGGCAATGAGCAGTACTTC. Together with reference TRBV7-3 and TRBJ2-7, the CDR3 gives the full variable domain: GAGVSQTPSNKVTEKGKYVELRCDPISGHTALYWYRQSLGQGPEFLIYFQGTGAADDSGLPNDRFFAVRPEGSVSTLKIQRTERGDSAVYLCASSSKRDQGNEQYFGPGTRLTVT.

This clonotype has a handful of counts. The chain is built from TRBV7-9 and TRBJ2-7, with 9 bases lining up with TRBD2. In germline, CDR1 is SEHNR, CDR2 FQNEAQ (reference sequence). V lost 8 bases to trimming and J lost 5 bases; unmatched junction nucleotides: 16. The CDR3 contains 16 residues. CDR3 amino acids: CASSPPRGSGRDEQYF. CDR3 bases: TGTGCCAGCTCACCACCCCGTGGTAGCGGGAGAGACGAGCAGTACTTC.

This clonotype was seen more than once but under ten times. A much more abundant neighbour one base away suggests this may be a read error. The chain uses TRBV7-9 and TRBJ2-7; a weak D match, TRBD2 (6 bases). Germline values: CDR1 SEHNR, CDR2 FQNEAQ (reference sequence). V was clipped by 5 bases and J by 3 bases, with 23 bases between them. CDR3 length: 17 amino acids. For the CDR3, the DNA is TGTGCCAGCAGCCCAGAGTATCCAGACGGGAGACTCTACGAGCAGTACTTC. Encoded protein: CASSPEYPDGRLYEQYF.

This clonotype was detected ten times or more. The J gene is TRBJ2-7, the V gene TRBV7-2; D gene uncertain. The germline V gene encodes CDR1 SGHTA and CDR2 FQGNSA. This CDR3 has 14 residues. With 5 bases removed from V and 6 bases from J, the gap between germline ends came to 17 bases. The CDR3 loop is CASSLRSLVGEQYF. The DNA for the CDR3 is TGTGCCAGCAGCCTCCGTTCCCTCGTGGGCGAGCAGTACTTC.

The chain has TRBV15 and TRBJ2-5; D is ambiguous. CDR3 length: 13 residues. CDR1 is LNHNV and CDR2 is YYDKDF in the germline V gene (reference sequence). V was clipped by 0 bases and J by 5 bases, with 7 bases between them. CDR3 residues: CATSRDHMETQYF. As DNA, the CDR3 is TGTGCCACCAGCAGAGATCATATGGAGACCCAGTACTTC.

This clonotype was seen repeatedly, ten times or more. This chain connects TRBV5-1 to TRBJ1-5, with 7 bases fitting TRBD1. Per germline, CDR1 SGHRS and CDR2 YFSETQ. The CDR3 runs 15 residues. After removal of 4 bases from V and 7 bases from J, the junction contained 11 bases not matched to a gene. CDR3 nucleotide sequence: TGCGCCAGCAGCCTTACGACAGGGTCCGGGCAGCCCCAGCATTTT. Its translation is CASSLTTGSGQPQHF.

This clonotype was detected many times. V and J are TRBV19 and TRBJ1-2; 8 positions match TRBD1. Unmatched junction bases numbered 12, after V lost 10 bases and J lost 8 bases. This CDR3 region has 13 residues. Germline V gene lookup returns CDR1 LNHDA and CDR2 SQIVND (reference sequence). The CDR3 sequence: CATDPGTGYGYTF. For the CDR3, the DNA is TGTGCCACCGACCCGGGGACAGGTTACGGCTACACCTTC.

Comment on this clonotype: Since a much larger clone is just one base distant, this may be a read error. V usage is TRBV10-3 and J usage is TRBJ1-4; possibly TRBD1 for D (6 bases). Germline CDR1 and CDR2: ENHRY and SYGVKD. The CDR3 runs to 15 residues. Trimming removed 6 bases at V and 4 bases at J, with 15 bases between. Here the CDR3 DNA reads TGTGCCATCAGAAAGGGGGGCGGATATAATGAAAAACTGTTTTTT. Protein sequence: CAIRKGGGYNEKLFF.